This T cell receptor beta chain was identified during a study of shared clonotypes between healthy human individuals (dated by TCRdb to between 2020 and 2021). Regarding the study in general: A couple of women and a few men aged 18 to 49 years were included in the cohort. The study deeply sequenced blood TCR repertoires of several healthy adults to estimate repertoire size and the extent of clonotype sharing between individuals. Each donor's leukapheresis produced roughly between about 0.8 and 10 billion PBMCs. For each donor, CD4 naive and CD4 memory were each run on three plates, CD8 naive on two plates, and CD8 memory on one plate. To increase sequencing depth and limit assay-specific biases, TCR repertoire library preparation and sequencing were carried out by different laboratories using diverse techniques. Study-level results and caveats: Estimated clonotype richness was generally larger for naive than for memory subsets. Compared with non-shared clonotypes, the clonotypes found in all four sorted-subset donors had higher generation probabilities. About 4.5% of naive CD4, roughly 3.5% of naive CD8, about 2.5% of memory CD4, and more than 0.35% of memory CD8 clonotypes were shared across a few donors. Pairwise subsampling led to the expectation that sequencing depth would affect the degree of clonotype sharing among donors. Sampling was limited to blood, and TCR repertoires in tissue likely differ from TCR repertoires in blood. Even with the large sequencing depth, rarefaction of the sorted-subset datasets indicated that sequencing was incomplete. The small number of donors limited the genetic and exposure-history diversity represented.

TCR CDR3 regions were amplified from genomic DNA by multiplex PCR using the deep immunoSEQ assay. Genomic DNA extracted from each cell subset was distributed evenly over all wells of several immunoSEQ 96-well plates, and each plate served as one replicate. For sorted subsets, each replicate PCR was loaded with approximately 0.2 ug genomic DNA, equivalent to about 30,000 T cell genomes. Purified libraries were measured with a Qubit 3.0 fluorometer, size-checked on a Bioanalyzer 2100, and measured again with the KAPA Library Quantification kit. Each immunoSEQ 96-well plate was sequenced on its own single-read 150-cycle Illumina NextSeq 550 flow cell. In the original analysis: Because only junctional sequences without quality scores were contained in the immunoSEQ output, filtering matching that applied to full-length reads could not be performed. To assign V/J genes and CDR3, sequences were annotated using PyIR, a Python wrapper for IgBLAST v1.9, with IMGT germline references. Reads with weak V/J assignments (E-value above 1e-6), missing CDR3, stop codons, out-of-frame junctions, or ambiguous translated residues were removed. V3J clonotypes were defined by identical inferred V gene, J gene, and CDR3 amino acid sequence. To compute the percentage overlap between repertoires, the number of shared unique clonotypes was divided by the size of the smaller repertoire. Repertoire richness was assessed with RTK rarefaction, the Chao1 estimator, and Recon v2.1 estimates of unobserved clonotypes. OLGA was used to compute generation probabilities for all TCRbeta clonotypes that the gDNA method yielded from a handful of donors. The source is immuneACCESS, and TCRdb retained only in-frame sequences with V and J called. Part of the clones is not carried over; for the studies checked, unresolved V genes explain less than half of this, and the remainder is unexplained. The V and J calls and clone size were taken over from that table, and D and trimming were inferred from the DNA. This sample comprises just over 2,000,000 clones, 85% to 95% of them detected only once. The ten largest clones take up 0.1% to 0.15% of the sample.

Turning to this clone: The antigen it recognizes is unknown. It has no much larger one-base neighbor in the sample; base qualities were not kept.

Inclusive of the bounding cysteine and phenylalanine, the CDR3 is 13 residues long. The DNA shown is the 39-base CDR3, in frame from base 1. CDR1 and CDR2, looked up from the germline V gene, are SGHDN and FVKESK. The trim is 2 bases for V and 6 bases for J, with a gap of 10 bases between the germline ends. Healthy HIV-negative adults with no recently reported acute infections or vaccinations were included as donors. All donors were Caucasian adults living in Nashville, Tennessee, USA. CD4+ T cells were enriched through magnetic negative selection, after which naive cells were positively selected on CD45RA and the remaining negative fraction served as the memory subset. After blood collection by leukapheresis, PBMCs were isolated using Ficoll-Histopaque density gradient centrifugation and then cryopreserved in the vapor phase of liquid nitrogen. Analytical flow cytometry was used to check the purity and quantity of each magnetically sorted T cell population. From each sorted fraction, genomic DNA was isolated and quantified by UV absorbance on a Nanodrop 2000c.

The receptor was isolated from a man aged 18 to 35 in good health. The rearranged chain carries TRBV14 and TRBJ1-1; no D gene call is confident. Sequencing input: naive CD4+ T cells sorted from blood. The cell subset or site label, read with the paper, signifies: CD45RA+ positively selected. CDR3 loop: CASSQFIRAEAFF. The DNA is TGTGCCAGCAGCCAATTTATCCGCGCTGAAGCTTTCTTT.